The following is a T cell receptor (beta chain) sequence with its context. Its antigen is undetermined. PCR was performed using 60 Vbeta and 13 Jbeta primers. This table comes from immunoSEQ multiplex PCR, and its TCRdb copy is limited to in-frame clones, with some not included. This table holds 70,000 to 95,000 clones, over 70% found once. This entry comes from a study of cytomegalovirus exposure and HLA in healthy donors. Study-level findings and limits: Later analysis identified a missense DCLRE1C variant that was linked to TCR beta V- and J-gene trimming. TCR sequences were mostly rare, though some public TCRs occurred in many donors.

This clonotype was obtained from a middle-aged man in good health and CMV-seronegative. The sequenced sample consisted of PBMCs.

The CDR3 sequence is CASSRTGNTEAFF. CDR3 DNA sequence: TGTGCCAGCAGTCGTACAGGGAACACTGAAGCTTTCTTT. The chain links TRBV9 to TRBJ1-1, with D possibly matching TRBD1 (5 bases). Germline CDR1 is SGDLS and CDR2 is YYNGEE. V was cut by 5 bases and J by 1 base, with 9 bases left in between. This CDR3 is 13 amino acids long.